This T cell receptor (beta chain) was documented in a study of blood T cell repertoires in COVID-19. Study details: Acute-phase and convalescent COVID-19 samples originated in the United States, Italy and Spain.

V was clipped by 4 bases and J by 5 bases; unmatched bases: 3. The CDR3 is 14 amino acids. CDR1 is SEHNR, CDR2 FQNEAQ, per germline (reference sequence). Per the original data handling: Reference gene primer amplification in the assay estimated nucleated cell counts. Only in-frame clones appear in the TCRdb table, and some are missing; sequencing was by immunoSEQ multiplex PCR. From that table come the V and J calls and clone size; the DNA was used to work out D and trimming. The sample contains roughly 380,000 clones, about 85% of which appear only once. The receptor was isolated from a woman between 18 and 29 years old with acute or convalescent COVID-19. Sequencing was done on a sample of peripheral blood. The V call is TRBV7-9, the J call TRBJ2-2; 8 bases agree with TRBD1. The CDR3 nucleotides read TGTGCCAGCAGCTACCGGACAGGGACCGGGGAGCTGTTTTTT. Amino acid sequence: CASSYRTGTGELFF.